The 14 T cell receptor beta chains listed next were all sequenced from one sample in a study of blood T cell repertoires in COVID-19. Here immunoSEQ multiplex PCR was the method, and the copy in TCRdb shows in-frame clones only, minus some. The profile covers 43,000 or so clones, with approximately 90% appearing a single time and 9.6% taken by the ten largest. The sequencing sample was made of peripheral blood. The receptors come from a woman over 75 with active COVID-19.

The CDR3 DNA follows: TGTGCCAGCAGCCAAGAACGAGCGGGGGGCAAAGATACGCAGTATTTT. Its translation: CASSQERAGGKDTQYF. The rearrangement links TRBV4-2 to TRBJ2-3; the match to TRBD2 covers 9 bases. Germline values: CDR1 LGHNA, CDR2 YNFKEQ. The CDR3 spans 16 residues. V shed 0 bases, J shed 5 bases, and the junction held 6 bases outside the gene matches.

The J gene is TRBJ1-5, the V gene TRBV7-2; possibly TRBD1 for D (6 bases). The CDR3 contains 18 residues. Trimming cost V 5 bases and J 2 bases, with 22 bases left between them. Germline V gene sequence: CDR1 SGHTA, CDR2 FQGNSA. This chain's CDR3 is CASSLGGRRSLGNQPQHF. The CDR3 nucleotides read TGTGCCAGCAGCCTAGGGGGGAGGCGCAGCTTGGGCAATCAGCCCCAGCATTTT.

The chain uses TRBV5-8 and TRBJ2-3; TRBD1 aligns across 8 bases. The CDR3 consists of 15 residues. Per germline, CDR1 SGHTS and CDR2 YDEGEE. The junction had 8 bases not matched to a gene; V was cut back by 6 bases and J by 2 bases. The CDR3 spells CASTLKTGVTDTQYF. The DNA of the CDR3 is TGTGCCAGCACCTTAAAGACAGGGGTCACAGATACGCAGTATTTT. The full variable domain, in which reference TRBV5-8 and TRBJ2-3 provide the parts outside the CDR3, is EAGVTQSPTHLIKTRGQQATLRCSPISGHTSVYWYQQALGLGLQFLLWYDEGEERNRGNFPPRFSGRQFPNYSSELNVNALELEDSALYLCASTLKTGVTDTQYFGPGTRLTVL.

J is TRBJ2-1 and V is TRBV5-1; 10 bases are shared with TRBD2. This CDR3 has 16 residues. CDR1 is SGHRS, CDR2 YFSETQ, per germline. Germline trimming cut 0 bases from V and 4 bases from J; bases unmatched to any gene: 4. The CDR3 loop reads CASSLGVAGGYNEQFF. The DNA of the CDR3 is TGCGCCAGCAGCTTGGGCGTAGCGGGGGGATACAATGAGCAGTTCTTC.

This chain's CDR3 is CASSFAMEAGLAGGYEQFF. The DNA of the CDR3 is TGTGCCAGCAGCTTCGCTATGGAAGCTGGACTAGCGGGAGGGTATGAGCAGTTCTTC. The J gene is TRBJ2-1, the V gene TRBV7-8; 15 bases map to TRBD2. The CDR3 has 19 amino acids. CDR1 SGHVS and CDR2 FQNEAQ come from the germline V gene. Unmatched junction bases numbered 14, after V lost 3 bases and J lost 8 bases. Based on the CDR3 plus reference TRBV7-8 and TRBJ2-1, the full variable domain is GAGVSQSPRYKVAKRGQDVALRCDPISGHVSLFWYQQALGQGPEFLTYFQNEAQLDKSGLPSDRFFAERPEGSVSTLKIQRTQQEDSAVYLCASSFAMEAGLAGGYEQFFGPGTRLTVL.

This chain uses TRBV5-4 with TRBJ1-1, with D perhaps TRBD1 (6 bases). CDR1 is SGHNT and CDR2 is YYREEE in the germline V gene (reference sequence). This CDR3 is 13 amino acids long. V dropped 6 bases and J dropped 5 bases, with 14 bases sitting between them. CDR3 in DNA: TGTGCCAGCAAGCTCCAGGGGAGTACTGAAGCTTTCTTT. Amino acid sequence: CASKLQGSTEAFF.

The gene calls are TRBV6-2 or TRBV6-3 and TRBJ1-2, with TRBD1 matching 9 bases. The germline V gene has CDR1 MNHEY and CDR2 SVGEGT. Trimming at V came to 5 bases and at J to 7 bases, leaving 8 bases not matched to a gene. The CDR3 totals 14 residues. DNA for the CDR3: TGTGCCAGCAGTACTCACAGGGGGCGATCTGGCTACACCTTC. The encoded protein is CASSTHRGRSGYTF.

Concerning this clone itself: Germline is not matched at one junction end, which may reflect a read error. CDR3 sequence: CARTGELKTEAFF. The DNA of the CDR3 is TGTGCCAGGACAGGGGAGTTGAAGACTGAAGCTTTCTTT. The V gene is TRBV19, the J gene TRBJ1-1; 8 nucleotides agree with TRBD1. The germline CDR1 and CDR2 sequences are LNHDA and SQIVND (reference sequence). The CDR3 is 13 amino acids. Drawing the rest from reference TRBV19 and TRBJ1-1, the complete variable domain is DGGITQSPKYLFRKEGQNVTLSCEQNLNHDAMYWYRQDPGQGLRLIYYSQIVNDFQKGDIAEGYSVSREKKESFPLTVTSAQKNPTAFYLCARTGELKTEAFFGQGTRLTVV.

The V and J genes are TRBV7-2 and TRBJ1-2; D uncertain. This CDR3 has 14 residues. V was trimmed by 1 base and J by 8 bases, leaving 14 bases between them. Germline-derived CDR1 and CDR2 are SGHTA and FQGNSA. CDR3 loop: CASSLGHKARGYTF. In DNA, the CDR3 is TGTGCCAGCAGCTTAGGCCATAAAGCTAGGGGCTACACCTTC.

CDR3: CASSLFSGGAADTQYF. CDR3 nucleotides: TGTGCCAGCAGCTTGTTTAGCGGGGGGGCCGCAGATACGCAGTATTTT. The chain employs TRBV5-4 and TRBJ2-3; 11 bases are a match to TRBD2. The V gene's germline CDR1 is SGHNT and CDR2 YYREEE (reference sequence). The CDR3 consists of 16 residues. V gave up 1 base and J gave up 4 bases; unmatched junction bases: 5. The full variable domain, completed using reference TRBV5-4 and TRBJ2-3, is ETGVTQSPTHLIKTRGQQVTLRCSSQSGHNTVSWYQQALGQGPQFIFQYYREEENGRGNFPPRFSGLQFPNYSSELNVNALELDDSALYLCASSLFSGGAADTQYFGPGTRLTVL.

The rearrangement uses TRBV6-5 and TRBJ1-2; D remains unclear. Germline CDR1 MNHEY, CDR2 SVGAGI. The CDR3 runs to 15 residues. V gave up 7 bases and J gave up 3 bases, with 18 bases separating them. The CDR3 DNA reads TGTGCCAGCAATTCCTTCTGGACCGGGGACTATGGCTACACCTTC. As protein: CASNSFWTGDYGYTF.

The DNA for the CDR3 is TGTGCCAGCAGTTTCCCCAGGACTAGCGGGGGGGGTGAGCAGTTCTTC. Translation gives CASSFPRTSGGGEQFF. V is TRBV28 and J is TRBJ2-1; 15 bases agree with TRBD2. J lost 9 bases, V lost 3 bases, and 6 bases had no gene match. The germline gives CDR1 MDHEN, CDR2 SYDVKM. CDR3 length equals 16 residues.

This chain uses TRBV28 with TRBJ2-1; the match to TRBD2 covers 12 bases. The ends lost 5 bases at V and 2 bases at J; junction bases unmatched: 4. This CDR3 spans 16 amino acids. Germline V lookup: CDR1 MDHEN, CDR2 SYDVKM. Here the CDR3 DNA reads TGTGCCAGCAGTCCACGGACTAGCGGGGCCTACAATGAGCAGTTCTTC. Translated: CASSPRTSGAYNEQFF.

Note on this clone: At one boundary the junction diverges from the germline segment, which might be a read error. The rearrangement uses TRBV3-1 (or the pseudogene TRBV3-2) and TRBJ1-2; the D is unclear. This CDR3 comprises 13 residues. Germline CDR1 is LGHDT and CDR2 is YNNKEL (reference sequence). CDR3 sequence reads: CASSQDVRRARYF. Here the CDR3 DNA reads TGTGCCAGCAGCCAAGATGTGAGGAGGGCCCGGTACTTC.